This TCR beta chain was sequenced in a study of CD8+CD57+ T cells in acquired aplastic anemia. Study as a whole: Sorted CD4+ and CD8+ cell DNA averaged around 3.3 ug. Study-level findings and limits: The study found no significant CD8+ Simpson's diversity difference between patients and controls. Around 30 was the count of CD8+ CDR3 sequences that patients shared with controls.

The germline gives CDR1 SQVTM, CDR2 ANQGSEA. This CDR3 comprises 12 residues. V dropped 7 bases and J dropped 5 bases, with 12 bases sitting between them. Patients chosen for sequencing had CD8+CD57+ cells that had expanded, as shown by flow cytometry. The blood sampling took place in patients who had so far received no therapy. Genomic DNA provided the template from which TCR beta VDJ and CDR3 profiles were obtained. TCRdb re-analysed the reads in MiXCR, keeping a single row per CDR3 protein. The sample contains more than 250,000 distinct CDR3 sequences, 82% of which appear only once. Remarks on this clonotype: No antigen is known for it.

This TCR was sampled from a human donor with aplastic anemia. The sequenced material came from sorted CD4+, CD8+, or CD8+CD57+ T cells (not recorded which) from PBMCs. The chain couples TRBV29-1 to TRBJ1-5; possibly TRBD1 for D (5 bases). CDR3 amino acids: CSGDWGYQPQHF. The DNA for the CDR3 is TGCAGCGGGGACTGGGGGTATCAGCCCCAGCATTTT. The whole variable domain, filled in from reference TRBV29-1 and TRBJ1-5, reads SAVISQKPSRDICQRGTSLTIQCQVDSQVTMMFWYRQQPGQSLTLIATANQGSEATYESGFVIDKFPISRPNLTFSTLTVSNMSPEDSSIYLCSGDWGYQPQHFGDGTRLSIL.